Listed here are 18 T cell receptor beta chains from one sample, sequenced in a study of CD8+ T cells in alopecia areata. Treatment specified: oral pan-JAK inhibitor, 5-10 mg twice daily. Extraction and reverse transcription of RNA yielded cDNA as the sequencing template. Clones were read by immunoSEQ multiplex PCR, and TCRdb kept only the in-frame ones, dropping some. This sample has 150,000 to 200,000 clones; about 47% occur once, and the top ten carry around a tenth. This material consisted of CD8+ T cells sorted from blood, taken at roughly week 52, from a patient treated with tofacitinib. These receptors all stem from a human donor with alopecia areata.

This sequence joins TRBV25-1 and TRBJ1-2; 10 bases map to TRBD1. The CDR3 has 13 residues. Trimming took 4 bases from V and 10 from J; bases not matched to a gene: 6. From germline, CDR1 is MGHDK and CDR2 SYGVNS. Written as DNA, the CDR3 is TGTGCCAGCAGTGTTGGGGACAGGGGAGACTACACCTTC. Its protein is CASSVGDRGDYTF.

The V call is TRBV9, the J call TRBJ1-4; no firm D call. Germline CDR1 is SGDLS and CDR2 is YYNGEE. This CDR3 has 12 residues. Between the trimmed V and J ends, which lost 3 bases and 11 bases, there was a span of 11 bases. The CDR3 here is CASSARAGKLFF. The DNA of the CDR3 is TGTGCCAGCAGCGCCAGAGCCGGGAAACTGTTTTTT.

The CDR3 bases are TGCGCCAGCAGCCAAGTGAGCGGGGTGGGCTACGAGCAGTACTTC. This codes for CASSQVSGVGYEQYF. The chain carries TRBV4-1 and TRBJ2-7; 7 nucleotides match TRBD2. The germline V gene encodes CDR1 MGHRA and CDR2 YSYEKL. V shed 1 base, J shed 3 bases, and the junction held 6 bases outside the gene matches. This CDR3 spans 15 amino acids.

V gene TRBV5-1 combines with J gene TRBJ2-1; 8 bases fit TRBD2. CDR3 length equals 14 residues. The ends lost 6 bases at V and 6 bases at J; junction bases unmatched: 8. Germline V gene data show CDR1 as SGHRS and CDR2 as YFSETQ. This CDR3 reads CASTPGGGINEQFF. The CDR3 coding sequence is TGCGCCAGCACCCCGGGAGGGGGGATCAATGAGCAGTTCTTC.

The table lists this clone with a few counts. The chain employs TRBV27 and TRBJ1-2, with D perhaps TRBD1 (6 bases). This CDR3 region has 17 residues. CDR1 is MNHEY, CDR2 SMNVEV, per germline (reference sequence). Trimming removed 5 bases at V and 1 base at J, with 20 bases between. The DNA for the CDR3 is TGTGCCAGCAGTGAATATGTTGGGGGGGGCGATAACTATGGCTACACCTTC. This encodes CASSEYVGGGDNYGYTF.

The rearrangement uses TRBV13 and TRBJ2-5, with D unresolved. V dropped 0 bases and J dropped 7 bases, with 12 bases sitting between them. This CDR3 region has 14 residues. Germline V gene data show CDR1 as PRHDT and CDR2 as FYEKMQ (reference sequence). The CDR3 spells CASSLGSESRTQYF. CDR3 nucleotides: TGTGCCAGCAGCTTAGGATCGGAGTCCCGGACCCAGTACTTC.

The chain recombines TRBV11-2 with TRBJ1-2, with a weak D call TRBD1 (6 bases). V was cut by 1 base and J by 8 bases, with 11 bases left in between. The CDR3 totals 13 residues. Per the germline V gene, CDR1 is SGHAT and CDR2 is FQNNGV. Here the CDR3 reads CASSLVTGGGYTF. CDR3 bases: TGTGCCAGCAGCTTAGTGACAGGCGGAGGCTACACCTTC.

CDR3 bases: TGTGCCAGCAGTTACTCGGTCCCACAGGTGAGAAATGAGCAGTTCTTC. Its translation is CASSYSVPQVRNEQFF. The chain uses TRBV6-5 and TRBJ2-1; a possible D gene is TRBD1 (5 bases). Trimming took 0 bases from V and 7 from J, leaving 16 bases between them. The CDR3 contains 16 residues. CDR1 and CDR2 (germline): MNHEY, SVGAGI.

The table lists this clone with a few counts. This chain joins TRBV27 and TRBJ2-7; 7 bases are shared with TRBD2. Germline V gene lookup returns CDR1 MNHEY and CDR2 SMNVEV (reference sequence). J lost 2 bases, V lost 6 bases, and 13 bases had no gene match. There are 16 residues in the CDR3. CDR3 residues: CASSRLSGVGAYEQYF. CDR3 coding DNA: TGTGCCAGCAGCCGCTTAAGCGGGGTTGGGGCCTACGAGCAGTACTTC.

This clone was counted once. The chain combines TRBV9 with TRBJ2-3; TRBD2 matches 8 bases. V lost 4 bases to trimming and J lost 2 bases; unmatched junction nucleotides: 3. CDR3 length: 14 residues. Germline CDR1 is SGDLS and CDR2 is YYNGEE. In nucleotides, the CDR3 is TGTGCCAGCAGCCACGGGGGGGCCACAGATACGCAGTATTTT. Its translation is CASSHGGATDTQYF. Using reference TRBV9 and TRBJ2-3 for the parts outside the CDR3, the full variable domain is DSGVTQTPKHLITATGQRVTLRCSPRSGDLSVYWYQQSLDQGLQFLIQYYNGEERAKGNILERFSAQQFPDLHSELNLSSLELGDSALYFCASSHGGATDTQYFGPGTRLTVL.

The chain has TRBV5-1 and TRBJ1-2, with 11 bases aligning to TRBD1. The CDR3 consists of 14 residues. V trimming: 3 bases; J trimming: 5 bases; junction bases outside the gene matches: 3. CDR1 and CDR2 (germline): SGHRS, YFSETQ. The CDR3: CASSSGTGGYGYTF. CDR3 nucleotides: TGCGCCAGCAGCTCGGGGACAGGGGGTTATGGCTACACCTTC.

The chain uses TRBV5-4 and TRBJ2-7, with unresolved D. The CDR3 totals 15 residues. Germline V gene data show CDR1 as SGHNT and CDR2 as YYREEE (reference sequence). V was shortened by 0 bases and J by 2 bases, with 12 bases between the two germline ends. CDR3 sequence reads: CASSLGADITYEQYF. The CDR3 DNA is TGTGCCAGCAGCTTGGGGGCCGACATTACCTACGAGCAGTACTTC.

V is TRBV11-2 and J is TRBJ2-1; no firm D call. V lost 5 bases and J 7 bases, leaving 6 bases between the germline ends. The CDR3 is 11 residues long. Germline values: CDR1 SGHAT, CDR2 FQNNGV. The CDR3 DNA reads TGTGCCAGCAGCCCCCTGAATGAGCAGTTCTTC. Translation: CASSPLNEQFF. Complete variable domain (other parts from reference TRBV11-2 and TRBJ2-1): EAGVAQSPRYKIIEKRQSVAFWCNPISGHATLYWYQQILGQGPKLLIQFQNNGVVDDSQLPKDRFSAERLKGVDSTLKIQPAKLEDSAVYLCASSPLNEQFFGPGTRLTVL.

This clone was seen more than once but under ten times. The rearrangement joins TRBV30 to TRBJ1-2; tentatively, D is TRBD1 (6 bases). The V and J ends lost 1 base and 8 bases respectively, with 17 bases between them. Germline lookup yields CDR1 GTSNPN and CDR2 SVGIG (reference sequence). The CDR3 spans 14 residues. CDR3 protein: CAWSGVLGAVGYTF. For the CDR3, the DNA is TGTGCCTGGAGTGGAGTACTGGGGGCGGTGGGCTACACCTTC.

The V and J genes are TRBV27 and TRBJ1-3; the D is unclear. The V end was cut by 3 bases, the J end by 4 bases, with 1 base between. Germline CDR1 reads MNHEY; CDR2 reads SMNVEV (reference sequence). This CDR3 spans 11 amino acids. CDR3 bases: TGTGCCAGCAGTTTCGGAAACACCATATATTTT. Protein: CASSFGNTIYF.

About this clone itself: Its ends do not fully match the called genes, so a read error is possible. The J gene is TRBJ2-1, the V gene TRBV29-1; 7 bases are shared with TRBD1. CDR1 is SQVTM, CDR2 ANQGSEA, per germline. The CDR3 is 15 amino acids. CDR3 bases: TGCAGCGGGGGGCGAAGACAGGGACCCTACAGTGAGCAGTTCTTC. It codes for CSGGRRQGPYSEQFF.

V gene TRBV25-1 combines with J gene TRBJ2-5; D remains unclear. The CDR3 totals 11 residues. CDR1 and CDR2 (germline): MGHDK, SYGVNS. Trimming took 2 bases from V and 4 from J, leaving 2 bases between them. The CDR3 loop reads CASSEAETQYF. CDR3 in DNA: TGTGCCAGCAGTGAAGCAGAGACCCAGTACTTC.

The chain joins TRBV2 to TRBJ2-1; the D gene is possibly TRBD2 (5 bases). The CDR3 totals 16 residues. Trimming stripped 10 bases from V and 1 base from J, with 20 bases between. CDR1 is SNHLY, CDR2 FYNNEI, per germline. The CDR3: CAKTNPLDPSYNEQFF. The CDR3 DNA is TGTGCCAAGACGAACCCACTAGACCCTTCCTACAATGAGCAGTTCTTC.